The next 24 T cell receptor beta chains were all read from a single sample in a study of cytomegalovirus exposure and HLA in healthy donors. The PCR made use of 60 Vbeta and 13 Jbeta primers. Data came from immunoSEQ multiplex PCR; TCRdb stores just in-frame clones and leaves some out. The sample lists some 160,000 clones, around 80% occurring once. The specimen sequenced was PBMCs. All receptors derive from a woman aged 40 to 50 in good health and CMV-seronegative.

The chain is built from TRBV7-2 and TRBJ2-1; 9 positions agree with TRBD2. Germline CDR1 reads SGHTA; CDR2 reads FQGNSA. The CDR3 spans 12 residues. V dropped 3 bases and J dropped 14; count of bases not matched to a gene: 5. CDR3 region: CASSFAGGRKFF. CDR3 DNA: TGTGCCAGCAGCTTCGCGGGAGGGCGAAAGTTCTTC.

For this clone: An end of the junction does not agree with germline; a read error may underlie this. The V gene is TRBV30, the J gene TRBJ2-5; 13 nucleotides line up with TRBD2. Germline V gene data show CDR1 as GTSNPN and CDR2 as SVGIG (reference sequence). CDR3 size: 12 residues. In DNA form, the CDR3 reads TGTGCCCGGAGGGGACTAGCGGGGCCCCTGTACTTC. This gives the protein CARRGLAGPLYF. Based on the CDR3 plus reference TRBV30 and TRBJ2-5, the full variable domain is SQTIHQWPATLVQPVGSPLSLECTVEGTSNPNLYWYRQAAGRGLQLLFYSVGIGQISSEVPQNLSASRPQDRQFILSSKKLLLSDSGFYLCARRGLAGPLYFGPGTRLLVL.

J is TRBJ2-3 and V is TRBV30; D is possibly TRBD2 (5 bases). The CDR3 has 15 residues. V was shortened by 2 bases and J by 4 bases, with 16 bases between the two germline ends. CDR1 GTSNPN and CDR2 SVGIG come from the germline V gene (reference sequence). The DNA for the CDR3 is TGTGCCTGGAGTAGCGCCCTTTCCGGGGCAGATACGCAGTATTTT. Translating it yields CAWSSALSGADTQYF.

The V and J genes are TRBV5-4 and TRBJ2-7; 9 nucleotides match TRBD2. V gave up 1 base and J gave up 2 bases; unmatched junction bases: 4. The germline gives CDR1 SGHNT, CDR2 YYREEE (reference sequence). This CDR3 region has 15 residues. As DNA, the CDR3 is TGTGCCAGCAGCTTGCGGGGCGGGAGGGCCTACGAGCAGTACTTC. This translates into CASSLRGGRAYEQYF.

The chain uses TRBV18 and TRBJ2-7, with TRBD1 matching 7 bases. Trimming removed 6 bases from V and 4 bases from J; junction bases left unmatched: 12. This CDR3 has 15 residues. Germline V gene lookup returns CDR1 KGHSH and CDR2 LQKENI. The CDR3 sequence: CASSRDRDSNYEQYF. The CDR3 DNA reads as TGTGCCAGCTCCCGGGACCGGGACAGCAATTACGAGCAGTACTTC.

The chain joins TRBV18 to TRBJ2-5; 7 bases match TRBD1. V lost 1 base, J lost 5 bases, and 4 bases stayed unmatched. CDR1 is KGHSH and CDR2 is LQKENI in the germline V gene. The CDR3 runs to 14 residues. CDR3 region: CASSPQGAPETQYF. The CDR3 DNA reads TGTGCCAGCTCACCACAGGGGGCGCCTGAGACCCAGTACTTC.

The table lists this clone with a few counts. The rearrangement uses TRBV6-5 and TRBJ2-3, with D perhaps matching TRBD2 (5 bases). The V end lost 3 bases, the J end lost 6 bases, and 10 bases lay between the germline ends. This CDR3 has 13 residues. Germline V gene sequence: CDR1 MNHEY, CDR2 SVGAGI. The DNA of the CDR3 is TGTGCCAGCAGTTATTCGGGGTTTGATACGCAGTATTTT. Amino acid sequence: CASSYSGFDTQYF.

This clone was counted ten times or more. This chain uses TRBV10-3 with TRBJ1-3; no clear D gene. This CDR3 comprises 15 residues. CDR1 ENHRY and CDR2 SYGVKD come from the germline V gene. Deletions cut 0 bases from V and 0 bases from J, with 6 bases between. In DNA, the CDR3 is TGTGCCATCAGTGAGTCTTTGAGCTCTGGAAACACCATATATTTT. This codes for CAISESLSSGNTIYF.

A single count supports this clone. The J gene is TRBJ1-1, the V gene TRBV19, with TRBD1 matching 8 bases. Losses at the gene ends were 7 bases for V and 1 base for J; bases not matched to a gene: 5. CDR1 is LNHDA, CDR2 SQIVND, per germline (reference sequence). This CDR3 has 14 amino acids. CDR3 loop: CASTSDRANTEAFF. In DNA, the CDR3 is TGTGCCAGTACCTCGGACAGGGCGAACACTGAAGCTTTCTTT.

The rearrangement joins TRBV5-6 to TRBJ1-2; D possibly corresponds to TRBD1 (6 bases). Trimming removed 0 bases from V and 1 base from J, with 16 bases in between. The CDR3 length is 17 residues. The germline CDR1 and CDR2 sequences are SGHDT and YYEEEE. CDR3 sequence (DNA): TGTGCCAGCAGCTTGGGGGCGGGGGGCGACCTTAACTATGGCTACACCTTC. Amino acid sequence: CASSLGAGGDLNYGYTF. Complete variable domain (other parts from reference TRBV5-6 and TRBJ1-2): DAGVTQSPTHLIKTRGQQVTLRCSPKSGHDTVSWYQQALGQGPQFIFQYYEEEERQRGNFPDRFSGHQFPNYSSELNVNALLLGDSALYLCASSLGAGGDLNYGYTFGSGTRLTVV.

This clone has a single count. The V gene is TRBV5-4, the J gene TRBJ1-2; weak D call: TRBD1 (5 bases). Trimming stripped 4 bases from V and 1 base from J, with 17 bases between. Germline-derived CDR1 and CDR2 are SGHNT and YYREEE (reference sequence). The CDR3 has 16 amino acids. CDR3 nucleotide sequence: TGTGCCAGCAGCGCCCCCGACAGAAGTATTAACTATGGCTACACCTTC. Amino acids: CASSAPDRSINYGYTF.

DNA of the CDR3: TGCGCCCGGCCTAGCGAGTTCTACAATGAGCAGTTCTTC. It specifies CARPSEFYNEQFF. The chain has TRBV10-1 and TRBJ2-1; D may be TRBD2 (6 bases). The V end lost 11 bases, the J end lost 3 bases, and 14 bases lay between the germline ends. The CDR3 runs to 13 residues. Per germline, CDR1 WNHNN and CDR2 SYGVQD (reference sequence).

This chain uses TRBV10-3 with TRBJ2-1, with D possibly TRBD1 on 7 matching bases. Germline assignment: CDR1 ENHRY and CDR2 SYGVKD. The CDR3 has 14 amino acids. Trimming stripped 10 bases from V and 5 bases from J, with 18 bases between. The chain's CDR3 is CATIDSRGDNEQFF. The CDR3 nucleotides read TGTGCCACCATCGATTCCAGGGGGGACAATGAGCAGTTCTTC.

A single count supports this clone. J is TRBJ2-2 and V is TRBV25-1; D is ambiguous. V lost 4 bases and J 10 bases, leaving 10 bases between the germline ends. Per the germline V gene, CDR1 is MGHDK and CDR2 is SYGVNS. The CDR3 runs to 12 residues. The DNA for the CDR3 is TGTGCCAGCAGTGTCGCGAGTCAGGAGCTGTTTTTT. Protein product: CASSVASQELFF.

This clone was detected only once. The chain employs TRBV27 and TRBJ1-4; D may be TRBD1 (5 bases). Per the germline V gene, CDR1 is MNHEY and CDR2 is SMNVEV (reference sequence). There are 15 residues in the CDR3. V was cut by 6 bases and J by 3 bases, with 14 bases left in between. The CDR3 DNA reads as TGTGCCAGCAGGAGGGGAGGAGGGGCTAATGAAAAACTGTTTTTT. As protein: CASRRGGGANEKLFF.

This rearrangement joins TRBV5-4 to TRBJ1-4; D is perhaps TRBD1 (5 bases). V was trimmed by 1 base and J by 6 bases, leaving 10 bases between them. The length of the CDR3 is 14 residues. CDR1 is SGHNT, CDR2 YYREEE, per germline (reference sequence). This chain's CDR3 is CASSLQGIDEKLFF. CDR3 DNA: TGTGCCAGCAGCTTGCAGGGTATCGATGAAAAACTGTTTTTT.

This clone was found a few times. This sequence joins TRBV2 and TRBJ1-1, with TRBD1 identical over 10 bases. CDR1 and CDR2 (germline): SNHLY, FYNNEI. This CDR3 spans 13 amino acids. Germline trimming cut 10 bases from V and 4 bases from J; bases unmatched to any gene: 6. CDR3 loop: CANNGDRGTEAFF. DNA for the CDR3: TGTGCCAACAATGGGGACAGGGGCACTGAAGCTTTCTTT.

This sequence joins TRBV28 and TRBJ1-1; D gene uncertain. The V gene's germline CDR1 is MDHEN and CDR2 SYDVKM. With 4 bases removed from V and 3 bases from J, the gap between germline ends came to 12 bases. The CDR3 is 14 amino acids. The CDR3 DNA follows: TGTGCCAGCAGTTCGGGGTGGTCGGACACTGAAGCTTTCTTT. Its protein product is CASSSGWSDTEAFF.

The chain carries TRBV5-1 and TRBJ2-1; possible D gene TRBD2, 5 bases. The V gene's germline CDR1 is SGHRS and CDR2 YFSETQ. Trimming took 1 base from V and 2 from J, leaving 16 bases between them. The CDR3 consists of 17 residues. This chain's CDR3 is CASSLLGSVVTYNEQFF. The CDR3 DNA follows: TGCGCCAGCAGCTTGTTGGGTAGCGTAGTCACCTACAATGAGCAGTTCTTC.

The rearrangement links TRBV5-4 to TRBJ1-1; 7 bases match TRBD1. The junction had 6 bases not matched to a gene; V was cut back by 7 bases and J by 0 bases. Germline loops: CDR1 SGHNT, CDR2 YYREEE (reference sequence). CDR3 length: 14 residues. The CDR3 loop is CASRQGPMNTEAFF. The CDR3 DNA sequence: TGTGCCAGCCGACAGGGTCCTATGAACACTGAAGCTTTCTTT.

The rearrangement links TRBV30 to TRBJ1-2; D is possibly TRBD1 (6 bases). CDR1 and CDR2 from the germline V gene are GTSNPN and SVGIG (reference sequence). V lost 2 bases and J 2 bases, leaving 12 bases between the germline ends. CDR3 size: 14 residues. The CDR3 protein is CAWSRTASNYGYTF. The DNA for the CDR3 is TGTGCCTGGAGTCGGACAGCTTCAAACTATGGCTACACCTTC.

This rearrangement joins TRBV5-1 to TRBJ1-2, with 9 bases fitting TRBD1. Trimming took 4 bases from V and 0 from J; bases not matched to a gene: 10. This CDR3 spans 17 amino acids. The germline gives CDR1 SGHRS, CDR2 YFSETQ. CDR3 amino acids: CASSPGTGTAANYGYTF. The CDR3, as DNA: TGCGCCAGCAGCCCGGGGACAGGGACGGCAGCTAACTATGGCTACACCTTC.

CDR3 loop: CASSKRGPSGRGNTQYF. For the CDR3, the DNA is TGTGCCAGCAGCAAAAGGGGGCCTAGCGGGAGAGGAAATACGCAGTATTTT. V is TRBV7-9 and J is TRBJ2-3; 10 nucleotides match TRBD2. Trimming removed 5 bases from V and 7 bases from J; junction bases left unmatched: 15. The germline V gene has CDR1 SEHNR and CDR2 FQNEAQ (reference sequence). This CDR3 has 17 amino acids. The complete variable domain, with remaining parts taken from reference TRBV7-9 and TRBJ2-3, reads DTGVSQNPRHKITKRGQNVTFRCDPISEHNRLYWYRQTLGQGPEFLTYFQNEAQLEKSRLLSDRFSAERPKGSFSTLEIQRTEQGDSAMYLCASSKRGPSGRGNTQYFGPGTRLTVL.

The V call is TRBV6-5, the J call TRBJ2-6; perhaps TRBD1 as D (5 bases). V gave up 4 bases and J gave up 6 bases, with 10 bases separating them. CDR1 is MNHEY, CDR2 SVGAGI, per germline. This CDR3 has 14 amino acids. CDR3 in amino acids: CASSSQGEANVLTF. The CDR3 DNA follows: TGTGCCAGCAGTTCCCAGGGTGAGGCCAACGTCCTGACTTTC.